This entry lists 22 T cell receptor beta chains sequenced from one sample in a study of T cells after yellow fever vaccination. TCRdb called the 5' RACE reads again in MiXCR, with one record for every CDR3 protein. In the table there are nearly 350,000 distinct CDR3 sequences, roughly 7.5% of which are singletons. Sequencing was performed on PBMCs, taken about 49 days after the first yellow fever vaccination. The receptor source for this set is a man between 18 and 29 years old who received the YFV17D yellow fever vaccine.

V gene TRBV5-5 combines with J gene TRBJ1-6; possible D gene TRBD1, 6 bases. Germline CDR1 is SGHKS and CDR2 is YYEKEE (reference sequence). The CDR3 totals 15 residues. Trimming cost V 3 bases and J 8 bases, with 15 bases left between them. DNA for the CDR3: TGTGCCAGCAGCTCCGGGCAGGGGAAGGATTCACCCCTCCACTTT. Amino acid sequence: CASSSGQGKDSPLHF. Together with reference TRBV5-5 and TRBJ1-6, the CDR3 gives the full variable domain: DAGVTQSPTHLIKTRGQQVTLRCSPISGHKSVSWYQQVLGQGPQFIFQYYEKEERGRGNFPDRFSARQFPNYSSELNVNALLLGDSALYLCASSSGQGKDSPLHFGNGTRLTVT.

This chain uses TRBV30 with TRBJ1-1, with D hard to call. Trimming left V 0 bases short and J 0 bases short, with 8 bases between. The CDR3 length is 14 residues. The V gene's germline CDR1 is GTSNPN and CDR2 SVGIG (reference sequence). CDR3 in amino acids: CAWSVNSMNTEAFF. CDR3 bases: TGTGCCTGGAGTGTAAACAGCATGAACACTGAAGCTTTCTTT.

The CDR3 loop is CASSSPGLALGIQYF. The CDR3 nucleotides are TGTGCCAGCAGCTCACCGGGACTAGCTTTGGGCATTCAGTACTTC. The V call is TRBV5-6, the J call TRBJ2-4; TRBD2 matches 9 bases. Germline V CDR1 and CDR2: SGHDT, YYEEEE. With 3 bases clipped from V and 9 bases from J, the junction kept 10 bases outside the gene matches. There are 15 residues in the CDR3.

In its sample, this clonotype was seen many times. This chain links TRBV5-1 with TRBJ2-1; D unclear. The V gene's germline CDR1 is SGHRS and CDR2 YFSETQ. The CDR3 is 14 amino acids. V was trimmed by 7 bases and J by 0 bases, leaving 11 bases between them. The CDR3 reads CASAYPSSYNEQFF. CDR3 in DNA: TGCGCCAGCGCATACCCAAGCTCCTACAATGAGCAGTTCTTC.

This clonotype was counted between two and nine times. The chain employs TRBV4-1 and TRBJ2-5; no firm D call. This CDR3 has 14 amino acids. The germline CDR1 and CDR2 sequences are MGHRA and YSYEKL. The V and J ends lost 4 bases and 5 bases respectively, with 14 bases between them. The CDR3 protein is CASSPRGSRETQYF. The CDR3 DNA reads TGCGCCAGCAGCCCCCGCGGTAGCAGGGAGACCCAGTACTTC.

This clonotype was seen many times. The gene calls are TRBV5-1 and TRBJ2-3; perhaps TRBD2 as D (6 bases). Germline CDR1 reads SGHRS; CDR2 reads YFSETQ. The CDR3 consists of 13 residues. The V and J ends lost 4 bases and 6 bases respectively, with 12 bases between them. CDR3 amino acids: CASSPRSGDTQYF. The CDR3 bases are TGCGCCAGCAGCCCCCGGAGCGGGGATACGCAGTATTTT.

The rearrangement uses TRBV4-3 and TRBJ1-1, with D uncertain. The V gene lost 0 bases and the J gene lost 0 bases, with 8 bases spanning the gap. Germline V gives CDR1 LGHNA, CDR2 YSLEER. This CDR3 contains 15 residues. CDR3 sequence (DNA): TGCGCCAGCAGCCAAGATGTACTCATGAACACTGAAGCTTTCTTT. Encoded protein: CASSQDVLMNTEAFF.

On this clonotype: Likely a read error: the CDR3 ends without its conserved phenylalanine or tryptophan. The genes are TRBV28 and TRBJ1-2, with 7 bases fitting TRBD1. CDR1 and CDR2 from the germline V gene are MDHEN and SYDVKM. The CDR3 is 13 residues long. The trim removed 6 bases at V and 3 bases at J, leaving 4 bases unmatched. DNA for the CDR3: TGTGCCAGCAGCTCCGGACAGGACTATGGCTACACCTTA. It specifies CASSSGQDYGYTL.

The table lists this clonotype with many counts. This sequence joins TRBV12-3 or TRBV12-4 and TRBJ1-6; D ambiguous. V was shortened by 5 bases and J by 4 bases, with 6 bases between the two germline ends. The CDR3 contains 13 residues. The CDR3 protein is CASSPEYNSPLHF. DNA for the CDR3: TGTGCCAGCAGTCCAGAGTATAATTCACCCCTCCACTTT.

This clonotype turned up a few times. V and J are TRBV9 and TRBJ1-2; D not resolved. With 7 bases removed from V and 1 base from J, the gap between germline ends came to 11 bases. CDR1 is SGDLS and CDR2 is YYNGEE in the germline V gene. This CDR3 comprises 13 residues. Here the CDR3 DNA reads TGTGCCAGCGGTACCCATAATAACTATGGCTACACCTTC. As protein: CASGTHNNYGYTF.

The chain is built from TRBV19 and TRBJ2-1, with a tentative D call TRBD2 (5 bases). The V gene lost 7 bases and the J gene lost 4 bases, with 17 bases spanning the gap. There are 15 residues in the CDR3. Germline V CDR1 and CDR2: LNHDA, SQIVND (reference sequence). The CDR3 sequence is CASTHSAAGYNEQFF. The DNA for the CDR3 is TGTGCCAGTACGCATTCAGCGGCCGGGTACAATGAGCAGTTCTTC.

This clonotype was found a few times. V gene TRBV29-1 combines with J gene TRBJ1-1, with TRBD1 matching 12 bases. V trimming: 4 bases; J trimming: 8 bases; junction bases outside the gene matches: 14. Germline V gene sequence: CDR1 SQVTM, CDR2 ANQGSEA. The CDR3 runs to 16 residues. The CDR3 coding sequence is TGCAGCGTTGTGGTGGGACAGGGGGCCCCACTGGGGGAAGCTTTCTTT. Amino acid sequence: CSVVVGQGAPLGEAFF. Using reference TRBV29-1 and TRBJ1-1 for the parts outside the CDR3, the full variable domain is SAVISQKPSRDICQRGTSLTIQCQVDSQVTMMFWYRQQPGQSLTLIATANQGSEATYESGFVIDKFPISRPNLTFSTLTVSNMSPEDSSIYLCSVVVGQGAPLGEAFFGQGTRLTVV.

The gene calls are TRBV18 and TRBJ1-1; D not certain. The CDR3 is 14 amino acids. The V and J ends lost 3 bases and 3 bases respectively, with 11 bases between them. The germline V gene has CDR1 KGHSH and CDR2 LQKENI. The CDR3 reads CASSPDNIDTEAFF. The CDR3, as DNA: TGTGCCAGCTCACCCGACAATATCGACACTGAAGCTTTCTTT.

This clonotype was seen only a few times. This sequence joins TRBV4-1 and TRBJ1-2; D is unclear. Germline CDR1 reads MGHRA; CDR2 reads YSYEKL. CDR3 size: 14 residues. Trimming took 2 bases from V and 5 from J, leaving 12 bases between them. CDR3 in DNA: TGCGCCAGCAGCCAAAGGCGGGGTGGGTATGGCTACACCTTC. Its protein product is CASSQRRGGYGYTF.

This chain links TRBV5-1 with TRBJ1-5; the D is unclear. CDR1 is SGHRS and CDR2 is YFSETQ in the germline V gene. V lost 0 bases and J lost 5, with 12 bases in between. The CDR3 is 15 residues long. CDR3 region: CASSLVPGIDQPQHF. The DNA for the CDR3 is TGCGCCAGCAGCTTGGTCCCGGGTATCGATCAGCCCCAGCATTTT.

This clonotype was counted a few times. Germline and junction disagree at one end, which may indicate a read error. The rearrangement uses TRBV12-3 or TRBV12-4 and TRBJ2-2; D possibly corresponds to TRBD1 (6 bases). CDR3 length equals 13 residues. The CDR3 loop is CASILQGSGELFF. CDR3 bases: TGTGCCAGCATTTTACAGGGCTCCGGGGAGCTGTTTTTT.

This clonotype was counted only a few times. The CDR3 region has the DNA TGTGCCAGCAGTTACCCGGATAACACCGGGGAGCTGTTTTTT. Protein product: CASSYPDNTGELFF. The chain recombines TRBV6-2 or TRBV6-3 with TRBJ2-2; D not certain. CDR3 length: 14 amino acids. CDR1 and CDR2 from the germline V gene are MNHEY and SVGEGT. Trimming took off 2 bases at V and 2 bases at J, with 6 bases between the two ends.

The chain carries TRBV4-1 and TRBJ2-7; D is tentatively TRBD1 or TRBD2 (5 bases each). V lost 3 bases to trimming and J lost 7 bases, with 16 bases between them. Per the germline V gene, CDR1 is MGHRA and CDR2 is YSYEKL. CDR3 size: 14 residues. Here the CDR3 reads CASSHPGTSVEQYF. DNA of the CDR3: TGCGCCAGCAGCCACCCCGGGACCTCCGTTGAGCAGTACTTC.

This clonotype was recorded at least ten times. The chain joins TRBV12-3 or TRBV12-4 to TRBJ2-3; 7 positions match TRBD2. CDR3 length: 15 residues. With 4 bases clipped from V and 6 bases from J, the junction kept 10 bases outside the gene matches. The DNA of the CDR3 is TGTGCCAGCAGTTCCGATGGGGGGGGTCCCGATACGCAGTATTTT. This codes for CASSSDGGGPDTQYF.

The chain combines TRBV28 with TRBJ1-5; D may be TRBD1 (5 bases). This CDR3 region has 14 residues. Germline CDR1 MDHEN, CDR2 SYDVKM. The V gene lost 7 bases and the J gene lost 8 bases, with 18 bases spanning the gap. CDR3 nucleotide sequence: TGTGCCAGCACCAACGGGGGGAGTAGCGAGCCCCAGCATTTT. Translated: CASTNGGSSEPQHF. Full variable domain (missing parts from reference TRBV28 and TRBJ1-5): DVKVTQSSRYLVKRTGEKVFLECVQDMDHENMFWYRQDPGLGLRLIYFSYDVKMKEKGDIPEGYSVSREKKERFSLILESASTNQTSMYLCASTNGGSSEPQHFGDGTRLSIL.

The V and J genes are TRBV7-6 and TRBJ2-3; TRBD2 aligns across 11 bases. Germline assignment: CDR1 SGHVS and CDR2 FNYEAQ. V lost 0 bases, J lost 1 base, and 3 bases stayed unmatched. The CDR3 has 17 residues. This CDR3 is CASSLATSGARTDTQYF. CDR3 DNA sequence: TGTGCCAGCAGCTTAGCGACTAGCGGGGCGCGCACAGATACGCAGTATTTT.

This clonotype was found many times. V is TRBV5-1 and J is TRBJ2-7; TRBD2 aligns across 7 bases. The germline V gene has CDR1 SGHRS and CDR2 YFSETQ. CDR3 size: 15 residues. Trimming cost V 0 bases and J 5 bases; bases outside gene matches: 8. The CDR3 bases are TGCGCCAGCAGCTTGGGTACGACTGGGGGGGACGAGCAGTACTTC. The encoded protein is CASSLGTTGGDEQYF.